The clone carrying this TCR beta chain was observed many times. The target antigen is unknown. One entry per CDR3 protein results from TCRdb running MiXCR on the 5' RACE reads. The table shows roughly 250,000 distinct CDR3 sequences, with approximately 10% occurring only once. The V gene lost 6 bases and the J gene lost 5 bases, with 13 bases spanning the gap. This CDR3 is built from 12 residues. Germline loops: CDR1 DFQATT, CDR2 SNEGSKA (reference sequence). The data originate from a study of CD8 T cells in ankylosing spondylitis. Broader study findings: Clones linked to the disease showed a CD8+ phenotype. They occurred at relatively low frequencies in peripheral blood. The authors reported significant enrichment of disease-linked clones in matched ankylosing spondylitis synovial fluid.

The rearrangement joins TRBV20-1 to TRBJ1-2; D is possibly TRBD1 (5 bases). The sequence derives from a male donor with ankylosing spondylitis or in good health (not recorded which). Sequenced: blood, either unsorted or a sorted T cell fraction (not recorded which). This CDR3 is CSATDTTYGYTF. The CDR3 DNA sequence: TGCAGTGCGACAGACACAACATATGGCTACACCTTC.